These 14 T cell receptor beta chains share one sample of origin, sequenced in a study of OX40 agonist ivuxolimab in advanced cancers. Assay used: immunoSEQ multiplex PCR; TCRdb lists only in-frame clones, some missing. The data hold 50,000 to 60,000 clones, with around 83% observed a single time. The sample in question was CD4+ or CD8+ T cells sorted from blood, obtained in a trial of the OX40 agonist ivuxolimab. The receptors derive from an adult with an advanced solid tumor such as melanoma, head and neck, liver or kidney cancer.

V gene TRBV15 combines with J gene TRBJ2-3; the D is unclear. With 3 bases removed from V and 1 base from J, the gap between germline ends came to 2 bases. Germline CDR1 reads LNHNV; CDR2 reads YYDKDF (reference sequence). This CDR3 region has 12 residues. The CDR3 nucleotides are TGTGCCACCAGCAGGGGCACAGATACGCAGTATTTT. It translates to CATSRGTDTQYF.

DNA for the CDR3: TGTGCCAGCAGAAACCGGGAATTAGGGTACAATGAGCAGTTCTTC. Encoded protein: CASRNRELGYNEQFF. The chain couples TRBV27 to TRBJ2-1; the D gene is possibly TRBD2 (5 bases). The CDR3 covers 15 residues. V was shortened by 6 bases and J by 4 bases, with 16 bases between the two germline ends. The germline V gene has CDR1 MNHEY and CDR2 SMNVEV (reference sequence).

The V gene is TRBV28, the J gene TRBJ1-2; 12 positions match TRBD1. J lost 4 bases, V lost 4 bases, and 4 bases had no gene match. The V gene's germline CDR1 is MDHEN and CDR2 SYDVKM. The length of the CDR3 is 15 residues. CDR3 DNA: TGTGCCAGCAGTTCCGGGACAGGGGGCACCTATGGCTACACCTTC. Translation: CASSSGTGGTYGYTF.

Remarks on this clone: Additional DNA sequences in this sample encode the identical CDR3. The chain combines TRBV7-9 with TRBJ2-1; D is undetermined. Per the germline V gene, CDR1 is SEHNR and CDR2 is FQNEAQ (reference sequence). Trimming removed 3 bases from V and 0 bases from J, with 6 bases in between. The CDR3 runs 14 residues. CDR3 amino acids: CASSFQSSYNEQFF. The CDR3 DNA reads as TGTGCCAGCAGCTTTCAGAGCTCCTACAATGAGCAGTTCTTC.

The chain recombines TRBV7-3 with TRBJ2-1; the match to TRBD2 covers 10 bases. Germline V gene sequence: CDR1 SGHTA, CDR2 FQGTGA. This CDR3 comprises 15 residues. V trimming: 2 bases; J trimming: 5 bases; junction bases outside the gene matches: 3. The CDR3 spells CASSLALAGNNEQFF. The CDR3 bases are TGTGCCAGCAGCTTAGCACTAGCGGGGAACAATGAGCAGTTCTTC.

V gene TRBV6-6 combines with J gene TRBJ1-5; 7 nucleotides align to TRBD1. Trimming cost V 6 bases and J 6 bases; bases outside gene matches: 11. Germline CDR1 MNHNY, CDR2 SVGAGI (reference sequence). The CDR3 has 15 residues. Written as DNA, the CDR3 is TGTGCCAGCAGCATGCTACAGGGGAAGTCTCAGCCCCAGCATTTT. It specifies CASSMLQGKSQPQHF.

V usage is TRBV6-5 and J usage is TRBJ2-7, with D tentatively TRBD1 or TRBD2 (5 bases each). Germline lookup yields CDR1 MNHEY and CDR2 SVGAGI. The CDR3 has 15 amino acids. The ends were cut back, 0 bases at V and 3 bases at J, with 12 bases in the middle. The CDR3 spells CASSYSNQGDYEQYF. In DNA, the CDR3 is TGTGCCAGCAGTTACTCGAATCAGGGAGACTACGAGCAGTACTTC.

The gene calls are TRBV6-1 and TRBJ2-3, with TRBD2 matching 14 bases. Germline CDR1 and CDR2: MNHNS and SASEGT. The ends lost 4 bases at V and 4 bases at J; junction bases unmatched: 16. CDR3 length: 20 amino acids. CDR3 DNA: TGTGCCAGCAGTGCCGGGAGTTGGGGACTAGCGGGAGCTGGCTCAGATACGCAGTATTTT. As protein: CASSAGSWGLAGAGSDTQYF.

The chain combines TRBV9 with TRBJ2-5; TRBD1 or TRBD2 may be the D gene (5 bases each). The germline CDR1 and CDR2 sequences are SGDLS and YYNGEE. This CDR3 is 15 amino acids long. V gave up 2 bases and J gave up 4 bases, with 15 bases separating them. DNA of the CDR3: TGTGCCAGCAGCGTCGTCGGGGCAGGGTTAGAGACCCAGTACTTC. Translated: CASSVVGAGLETQYF.

This clone was recorded once. This chain connects TRBV28 to TRBJ1-2; D possibly corresponds to TRBD1 (6 bases). Trimming took off 5 bases at V and 2 bases at J, with 12 bases between the two ends. The CDR3 covers 14 residues. Germline loops: CDR1 MDHEN, CDR2 SYDVKM. The CDR3 DNA is TGTGCCAGCAGTACCGCTACAGGGAACTATGGCTACACCTTC. Translation: CASSTATGNYGYTF.

The rearrangement uses TRBV5-1 and TRBJ2-7, with a weak D call TRBD1 (5 bases). V was clipped by 3 bases and J by 4 bases, with 11 bases between them. The CDR3 length is 13 residues. In germline, CDR1 is SGHRS, CDR2 YFSETQ. The CDR3: CASSSREGYEQYF. In DNA form, the CDR3 reads TGCGCCAGCAGCTCCAGGGAAGGGTACGAGCAGTACTTC.

This clone has a handful of counts. The CDR3 region is CASSMGGVRNQPQHF. The CDR3, as DNA: TGTGCCAGTAGTATGGGAGGGGTGCGCAATCAGCCCCAGCATTTT. The chain combines TRBV19 with TRBJ1-5; possibly TRBD1 for D (5 bases). The V and J ends lost 3 bases and 2 bases respectively, with 11 bases between them. CDR1 and CDR2 from the germline V gene are LNHDA and SQIVND (reference sequence). The CDR3 consists of 15 residues. The full variable domain, rest sourced from reference TRBV19 and TRBJ1-5, is DGGITQSPKYLFRKEGQNVTLSCEQNLNHDAMYWYRQDPGQGLRLIYYSQIVNDFQKGDIAEGYSVSREKKESFPLTVTSAQKNPTAFYLCASSMGGVRNQPQHFGDGTRLSIL.

The CDR3 DNA is TGTGCCAGCTCGTGGAGGGGCACTGAAGCTTTCTTT. Its protein product is CASSWRGTEAFF. The chain combines TRBV18 with TRBJ1-1, with D maybe TRBD1 (5 bases). The germline V and J ends were trimmed by 6 bases and 4 bases, with 9 bases remaining between them. Germline assignment: CDR1 KGHSH and CDR2 LQKENI. The CDR3 runs 12 residues. Variable domain in full (rest from reference TRBV18 and TRBJ1-1): NAGVMQNPRHLVRRRGQEARLRCSPMKGHSHVYWYRQLPEEGLKFMVYLQKENIIDESGMPKERFSAEFPKEGPSILRIQQVVRGDSAAYFCASSWRGTEAFFGQGTRLTVV.

The V call is TRBV15, the J call TRBJ2-1; D not resolved. Germline loops: CDR1 LNHNV, CDR2 YYDKDF (reference sequence). The V and J ends lost 2 bases and 5 bases respectively, with 16 bases between them. This CDR3 is built from 16 residues. CDR3 bases: TGTGCCACCAGCAGATTGGGCCAGGAGATTAACAATGAGCAGTTCTTC. Translation gives CATSRLGQEINNEQFF.